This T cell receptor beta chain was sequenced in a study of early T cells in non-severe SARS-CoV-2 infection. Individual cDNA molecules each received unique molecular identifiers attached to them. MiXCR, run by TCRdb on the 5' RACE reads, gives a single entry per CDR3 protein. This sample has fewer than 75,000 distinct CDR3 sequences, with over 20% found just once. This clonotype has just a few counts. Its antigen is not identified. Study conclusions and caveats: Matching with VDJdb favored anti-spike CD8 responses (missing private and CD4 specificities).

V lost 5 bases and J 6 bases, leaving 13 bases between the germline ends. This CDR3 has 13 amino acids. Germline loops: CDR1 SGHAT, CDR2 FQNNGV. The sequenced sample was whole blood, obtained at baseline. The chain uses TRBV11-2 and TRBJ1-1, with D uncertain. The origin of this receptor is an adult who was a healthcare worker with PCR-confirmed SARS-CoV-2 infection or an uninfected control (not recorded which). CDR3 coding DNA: TGTGCCAGCAGCCCCCTTGTTGTCGCTGAAGCTTTCTTT. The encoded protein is CASSPLVVAEAFF.